Below are 25 T cell receptor beta chains sequenced from a single sample in a study of OX40 agonist ivuxolimab in advanced cancers. The repertoire was sequenced with immunoSEQ multiplex PCR; TCRdb's copy has only in-frame clones and lacks some. The sample contains under 65,000 clones, 90% to 95% of which appear only once. Source: CD4+ or CD8+ T cells sorted from blood, taken in a trial of the OX40 agonist ivuxolimab. The receptor set was obtained from an adult with an advanced solid tumor such as melanoma, head and neck, liver or kidney cancer.

The chain has TRBV18 and TRBJ2-3; D uncertain. The germline CDR1 and CDR2 sequences are KGHSH and LQKENI. Trimming pared 4 bases from V and 2 bases from J, leaving 16 bases between. The CDR3 length is 16 residues. The CDR3 sequence is CASSHSQTVDTDTQYF. The CDR3 DNA sequence: TGTGCCAGCTCACACTCTCAGACGGTGGACACAGATACGCAGTATTTT.

The rearrangement joins TRBV29-1 to TRBJ2-7; maybe TRBD1 (5 bases). This CDR3 is built from 12 residues. Germline V gives CDR1 SQVTM, CDR2 ANQGSEA. V lost 7 bases and J lost 6, with 16 bases in between. The CDR3 region is CSGVTTGTEQYF. The CDR3, as DNA: TGCAGCGGTGTGACAACAGGCACCGAGCAGTACTTC.

CDR3 amino acids: CASPDEDEQFF. The CDR3 nucleotides are TGTGCCAGCCCCGACGAGGATGAGCAGTTCTTC. The V and J genes are TRBV27 and TRBJ2-1; unclear D gene. The CDR3 has 11 amino acids. Deletions cut 8 bases from V and 8 bases from J, with 10 bases between. Germline V gene sequence: CDR1 MNHEY, CDR2 SMNVEV (reference sequence).

Concerning this clone: At one boundary the junction diverges from the germline segment, which might be a read error. The chain uses TRBV28 and TRBJ1-5, with TRBD1 as a possible D gene (6 bases). The CDR3 has 12 residues. CDR1 is MDHEN, CDR2 SYDVKM, per germline. CDR3 sequence (DNA): TGTGCCAGCAAGTGGGGGGCACCAGCCCCAGCATTT. Encoded protein: CASKWGAPAPAF.

The V gene is TRBV5-1, the J gene TRBJ2-3; D is undetermined. The CDR3 spans 14 residues. CDR1 and CDR2 (germline): SGHRS, YFSETQ. Trimming took off 4 bases at V and 0 bases at J, with 9 bases between the two ends. CDR3 sequence (DNA): TGCGCCAGCAGCGACGTTCCAAGCACAGATACGCAGTATTTT. Protein: CASSDVPSTDTQYF. The full variable domain, in which reference TRBV5-1 and TRBJ2-3 provide the parts outside the CDR3, is KAGVTQTPRYLIKTRGQQVTLSCSPISGHRSVSWYQQTPGQGLQFLFEYFSETQRNKGNFPGRFSGRQFSNSRSEMNVSTLELGDSALYLCASSDVPSTDTQYFGPGTRLTVL.

The J gene is TRBJ1-5, the V gene TRBV2, with TRBD1 identical over 7 bases. V shed 7 bases and J 4 bases; nucleotides not matched to a gene: 1. This CDR3 spans 12 amino acids. Germline CDR1 is SNHLY and CDR2 is FYNNEI. CDR3 coding DNA: TGTGCCAGCAACAGGGGAAATCAGCCCCAGCATTTT. Translated: CASNRGNQPQHF.

This sequence joins TRBV5-4 and TRBJ2-5; D possibly corresponds to TRBD1 (5 bases). The V gene's germline CDR1 is SGHNT and CDR2 YYREEE (reference sequence). The CDR3 consists of 14 residues. V gave up 4 bases and J gave up 3 bases, with 13 bases separating them. CDR3 loop: CASSIQDGEETQYF. The CDR3 DNA follows: TGTGCCAGCAGCATACAGGACGGAGAAGAGACCCAGTACTTC.

The chain recombines TRBV7-9 with TRBJ1-2; the D gene is possibly TRBD1 (5 bases). Trimming left V 5 bases short and J 6 bases short, with 10 bases between. Per the germline V gene, CDR1 is SEHNR and CDR2 is FQNEAQ (reference sequence). This CDR3 has 12 residues. Written as DNA, the CDR3 is TGTGCCAGCAGCCCCAGGGTGGATGGCTACACCTTC. Its translation is CASSPRVDGYTF.

The chain couples TRBV6-5 to TRBJ2-5; 7 bases align to TRBD1. The CDR3 sequence is 14 residues long. CDR1 is MNHEY, CDR2 SVGAGI, per germline. V was clipped by 5 bases and J by 5 bases; unmatched bases: 8. The CDR3 is CASSHRGRGETQYF. The CDR3, as DNA: TGTGCCAGCAGTCACAGGGGAAGGGGCGAGACCCAGTACTTC.

The gene calls are TRBV2 and TRBJ2-5; 7 bases fit TRBD1. The CDR3 has 15 residues. The V and J ends lost 3 bases and 1 base, in that order; junction bases with no gene match: 5. Germline CDR1 reads SNHLY; CDR2 reads FYNNEI. The CDR3 region has the DNA TGTGCCAGCAGTGAGACGAGGGGGCGCCAAGAGACCCAGTACTTC. Protein: CASSETRGRQETQYF.

This clone was detected only once. The chain has TRBV7-2 and TRBJ2-5; no clear D gene. The end of the DNA aligns better with TRBJ2-7, so the J call may be wrong. This CDR3 spans 15 amino acids. In germline, CDR1 is SGHTA, CDR2 FQGNSA. The DNA for the CDR3 is TGTGCCAGCAGCTCTAGATTTCTGAGCTCCTACGAGCAGTACTTC. The encoded protein is CASSSRFLSSYEQYF.

The chain joins TRBV28 to TRBJ2-7, with 9 bases aligning to TRBD2. Germline CDR1 MDHEN, CDR2 SYDVKM. CDR3 length equals 14 residues. With 4 bases clipped from V and 4 bases from J, the junction kept 5 bases outside the gene matches. The CDR3 DNA follows: TGTGCCAGCAGTTCCCCTAGCGGGACATACGAGCAGTACTTC. Its translation: CASSSPSGTYEQYF.

Details on this clone: One end of the junction does not line up with germline, which may come from a read error. This rearrangement joins TRBV5-6 to TRBJ2-1; 7 bases line up with TRBD1. Per the germline V gene, CDR1 is SGHDT and CDR2 is YYEEEE. The CDR3 consists of 16 residues. CDR3 sequence (DNA): TGTGTCAGCAGCCCCCGGGACAGTCTCTCCTACAATGAGCAGTTCTTC. This encodes CVSSPRDSLSYNEQFF.

The chain recombines TRBV6-6 with TRBJ2-4; D is uncertain. The V end was cut by 2 bases, the J end by 7 bases, with 15 bases between. The CDR3 has 15 amino acids. Looked up from germline, CDR1 is MNHNY and CDR2 is SVGAGI (reference sequence). CDR3 bases: TGTGCCAGCAGTTACCGAGGACCGGGTAATAACATTCAGTACTTC. This translates into CASSYRGPGNNIQYF.

This clone was counted a few times. The CDR3: CASSPQGLAGTGELFF. The DNA for the CDR3 is TGTGCCAGCAGCCCTCAAGGACTAGCGGGGACCGGGGAGCTGTTTTTT. V usage is TRBV9 and J usage is TRBJ2-2; TRBD2 matches at 12 bases. The CDR3 is made up of 16 amino acids. Looked up from germline, CDR1 is SGDLS and CDR2 is YYNGEE. Losses at the gene ends were 4 bases for V and 5 bases for J; bases not matched to a gene: 6.

V usage is TRBV5-4 and J usage is TRBJ2-7; TRBD2 agrees at 14 bases. J gave up 2 bases and V 4 bases, and 5 bases lay outside the gene matches. This CDR3 has 16 residues. Germline V gene sequence: CDR1 SGHNT, CDR2 YYREEE (reference sequence). The CDR3 nucleotides read TGTGCCAGCAGCCGGACTAGCGGGGGGACAACCTACGAGCAGTACTTC. This codes for CASSRTSGGTTYEQYF.

CDR3 sequence: CASTNTPRMQETQYF. As DNA, the CDR3 is TGTGCCAGCACAAACACTCCCAGAATGCAAGAGACCCAGTACTTC. The chain carries TRBV2 and TRBJ2-5; D remains unclear. Per germline, CDR1 SNHLY and CDR2 FYNNEI. V lost 7 bases to trimming and J lost 2 bases, with 17 bases between them. The CDR3 is 15 residues long. Drawing the rest from reference TRBV2 and TRBJ2-5, the complete variable domain is EPEVTQTPSHQVTQMGQEVILRCVPISNHLYFYWYRQILGQKVEFLVSFYNNEISEKSEIFDDQFSVERPDGSNFTLKIRSTKLEDSAMYFCASTNTPRMQETQYFGPGTRLLVL.

The rearrangement joins TRBV7-8 to TRBJ1-6; 8 nucleotides agree with TRBD1. Per the germline V gene, CDR1 is SGHVS and CDR2 is FQNEAQ. The CDR3 is made up of 17 amino acids. The V and J ends lost 3 bases and 7 bases, in that order; junction bases with no gene match: 11. The CDR3: CASSLNQGAIPNSPLHF. Written as DNA, the CDR3 is TGTGCCAGCAGCTTGAACCAGGGGGCGATTCCCAATTCACCCCTCCACTTT.

The chain employs TRBV7-8 and TRBJ2-7; no reliable D call. This CDR3 contains 16 residues. Germline CDR1 and CDR2: SGHVS and FQNEAQ. V was clipped by 3 bases and J by 0 bases, with 15 bases between them. CDR3 protein: CASSLRRAPRSYEQYF. The CDR3 nucleotides read TGTGCCAGCAGCTTGAGAAGGGCACCCCGCTCCTACGAGCAGTACTTC. Filled out from reference TRBV7-8 and TRBJ2-7, the complete variable domain reads GAGVSQSPRYKVAKRGQDVALRCDPISGHVSLFWYQQALGQGPEFLTYFQNEAQLDKSGLPSDRFFAERPEGSVSTLKIQRTQQEDSAVYLCASSLRRAPRSYEQYFGPGTRLTVT.

The chain recombines TRBV7-2 with TRBJ2-2, with 12 nucleotides matching TRBD2. The CDR3 extends over 15 amino acids. V shed 7 bases and J 6 bases; nucleotides not matched to a gene: 6. The V gene's germline CDR1 is SGHTA and CDR2 FQGNSA. CDR3 in amino acids: CASNRLAGAPGELFF. The CDR3 DNA reads as TGTGCCAGCAACCGACTAGCGGGAGCCCCCGGGGAGCTGTTTTTT.

This chain joins TRBV6-5 and TRBJ1-1; TRBD1 might be the D (6 bases). The V end lost 0 bases, the J end lost 13 bases, and 15 bases lay between the germline ends. This CDR3 is built from 13 residues. CDR1 is MNHEY and CDR2 is SVGAGI in the germline V gene. CDR3 sequence: CASSYSNGGWDFF. The CDR3 nucleotides are TGTGCCAGCAGTTACTCGAACGGGGGCTGGGATTTCTTT.

V is TRBV21-1 and J is TRBJ2-7; TRBD1 is taken as the D call from the table, unchecked against the DNA. TRBV21-1 constitutes a pseudogene. CDR3 length equals 15 residues. The CDR3 bases are TGTGCCAGCAGTTGGCAGGGGCCGCGTGATGTGGAGCAGTACTTC. This gives the protein CASSWQGPRDVEQYF.

The chain couples TRBV5-4 to TRBJ2-5, with a possible D match to TRBD2 (6 bases). Germline V gives CDR1 SGHNT, CDR2 YYREEE (reference sequence). The CDR3 runs 13 residues. With 0 bases removed from V and 10 bases from J, the gap between germline ends came to 13 bases. CDR3 sequence (DNA): TGTGCCAGCAGCTTGGAGGGCAGGCGGGGCCAGTACTTC. Translating gives CASSLEGRRGQYF.

The J gene is TRBJ2-5, the V gene TRBV6-5; 8 nucleotides align to TRBD1. J was trimmed by 1 base and V by 6 bases; bases with no gene match: 7. This CDR3 is 15 amino acids long. Germline V gene data show CDR1 as MNHEY and CDR2 as SVGAGI. The CDR3 DNA reads as TGTGCCAGCAGCCGACAACAGGGGGGCCAAGAGACCCAGTACTTC. This translates into CASSRQQGGQETQYF.

V and J are TRBV27 and TRBJ2-5; 13 bases align to TRBD2. Germline V CDR1 and CDR2: MNHEY, SMNVEV (reference sequence). CDR3 length equals 17 residues. J was trimmed by 6 bases and V by 0 bases; bases with no gene match: 7. The CDR3 protein is CASSLSGLAGYGKTQYF. CDR3 coding DNA: TGTGCCAGCAGTTTATCGGGACTAGCGGGGTACGGGAAGACCCAGTACTTC.